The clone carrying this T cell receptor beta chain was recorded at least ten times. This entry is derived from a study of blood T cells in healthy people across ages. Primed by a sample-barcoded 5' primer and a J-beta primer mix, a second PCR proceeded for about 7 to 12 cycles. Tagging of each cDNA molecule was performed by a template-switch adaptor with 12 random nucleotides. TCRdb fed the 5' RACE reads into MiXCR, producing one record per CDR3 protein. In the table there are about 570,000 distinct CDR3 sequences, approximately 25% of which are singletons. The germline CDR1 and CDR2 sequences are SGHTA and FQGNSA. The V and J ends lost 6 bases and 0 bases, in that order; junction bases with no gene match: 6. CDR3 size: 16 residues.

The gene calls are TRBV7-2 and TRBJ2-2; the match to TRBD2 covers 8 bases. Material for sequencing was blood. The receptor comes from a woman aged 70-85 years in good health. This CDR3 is CASSSLAGANTGELFF. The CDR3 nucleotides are TGTGCCAGCAGTTCTCTAGCGGGCGCGAACACCGGGGAGCTGTTTTTT.